Presented here are 23 T cell receptor beta chains from one specimen sequenced in a study of T cell responses to AZD1222 COVID-19 vaccine. This table comes from immunoSEQ multiplex PCR, and its TCRdb copy is limited to in-frame clones, with some not included. Of about 110,000 clones detected, more than 85% appear once; the ten largest clones hold roughly 1.1%. Sequencing was performed on peripheral blood, taken on day 0 of AZD1222 vaccination. The receptors were gathered from an adult in good health.

This chain links TRBV19 with TRBJ2-2; TRBD2 agrees at 10 bases. This CDR3 has 15 residues. J was trimmed by 4 bases and V by 5 bases; bases with no gene match: 4. Germline CDR1 is LNHDA and CDR2 is SQIVND (reference sequence). The CDR3 coding sequence is TGTGCCAGTAGTTCAGCGGGAGGGCCCACCGGGGAGCTGTTTTTT. Protein product: CASSSAGGPTGELFF.

V and J are TRBV4-2 and TRBJ1-3, with TRBD1 as a possible D gene (6 bases). CDR1 is LGHNA, CDR2 YNFKEQ, per germline. There are 17 residues in the CDR3. The V end lost 0 bases, the J end lost 1 base, and 13 bases lay between the germline ends. The CDR3 here is CASSQDERGQSGNTIYF. As DNA, the CDR3 is TGTGCCAGCAGCCAAGATGAGCGCGGACAGTCTGGAAACACCATATATTTT.

V is TRBV7-8 and J is TRBJ2-7; 7 bases align to TRBD2. Germline CDR1 and CDR2: SGHVS and FQNEAQ. After removal of 1 base from V and 3 bases from J, the junction contained 3 bases not matched to a gene. The CDR3 consists of 14 residues. CDR3 coding DNA: TGTGCCAGCAGCTTAGAGCGGGGTTTCTACGAGCAGTACTTC. This encodes CASSLERGFYEQYF.

The genes are TRBV18 and TRBJ1-4; D gene uncertain. Trimming removed 0 bases at V and 7 bases at J, with 12 bases between. Germline V gene sequence: CDR1 KGHSH, CDR2 LQKENI. CDR3 size: 15 residues. The CDR3 nucleotides read TGTGCCAGCTCACCACCGAGCCAAGGAGGTGAAAAACTGTTTTTT. This translates into CASSPPSQGGEKLFF.

CDR3 coding DNA: TGTGCCAGCAGTTACACGGGACACCCCTCTGGAAACACCATATATTTT. It is translated as CASSYTGHPSGNTIYF. This chain uses TRBV6-5 with TRBJ1-3, with TRBD1 as a possible D gene (6 bases). The V end lost 2 bases, the J end lost 0 bases, and 11 bases lay between the germline ends. The CDR3 is made up of 16 amino acids. Germline CDR1 and CDR2: MNHEY and SVGAGI.

The chain joins TRBV27 to TRBJ2-7; D remains unclear. The germline gives CDR1 MNHEY, CDR2 SMNVEV (reference sequence). The CDR3 has 13 amino acids. The germline V and J ends were trimmed by 5 bases and 3 bases, with 11 bases remaining between them. The CDR3 DNA is TGTGCCAGCAGTCCCCGGAGTCTCTACGAGCAGTACTTC. Translating it yields CASSPRSLYEQYF.

The chain employs TRBV5-1 and TRBJ2-2, with 8 positions matching TRBD1. Germline V gene lookup returns CDR1 SGHRS and CDR2 YFSETQ. J was trimmed by 5 bases and V by 4 bases; bases with no gene match: 4. There are 14 residues in the CDR3. The CDR3 DNA is TGCGCCAGCAGCGCCACAGGGGGAACCGGGGAGCTGTTTTTT. It codes for CASSATGGTGELFF.

The chain recombines TRBV7-9 with TRBJ1-1, with D hard to call. V gave up 1 base and J gave up 3 bases, with 12 bases separating them. CDR1 and CDR2 (germline): SEHNR, FQNEAQ (reference sequence). The CDR3 is 15 amino acids. CDR3 region: CASSLGVFGDTEAFF. The DNA for the CDR3 is TGTGCCAGCAGCTTAGGGGTTTTCGGGGACACTGAAGCTTTCTTT.

CDR3 DNA sequence: TGTGCCAGCAGCCCCGGTGCCAGTGCGAACACCGGGGAGCTGTTTTTT. This encodes CASSPGASANTGELFF. The gene calls are TRBV7-7 and TRBJ2-2, with D hard to call. Germline CDR1 reads SSHAT; CDR2 reads FNYEAQ (reference sequence). The CDR3 consists of 16 residues. With 5 bases removed from V and 0 bases from J, the gap between germline ends came to 13 bases.

This clone was counted a few times. CDR3 sequence (DNA): TGTGCCAGCAGCTTAGTTGCGGGCGGGAGTTCCCACGAGCAGTACTTC. Translation: CASSLVAGGSSHEQYF. This chain links TRBV7-2 with TRBJ2-7, with TRBD2 matching over 7 bases. The V and J ends lost 1 base and 5 bases, in that order; junction bases with no gene match: 11. The CDR3 is 16 residues long. From germline, CDR1 is SGHTA and CDR2 FQGNSA.

This clone was detected a few times. The rearrangement links TRBV28 to TRBJ1-2; 10 bases match TRBD1. Per germline, CDR1 MDHEN and CDR2 SYDVKM. This CDR3 has 15 amino acids. V lost 4 bases to trimming and J lost 4 bases; unmatched junction nucleotides: 6. For the CDR3, the DNA is TGTGCCAGCAGTTCCTATCGGACAGGGGGCTATGGCTACACCTTC. This gives the protein CASSSYRTGGYGYTF.

This chain connects TRBV10-3 to TRBJ1-1; possible D gene TRBD1, 6 bases. V was pared by 0 bases and J by 1 base, with 9 bases between. This CDR3 has 15 residues. In germline, CDR1 is ENHRY, CDR2 SYGVKD. CDR3: CAISESGQTNTEAFF. The CDR3 bases are TGTGCCATCAGTGAGTCTGGACAGACGAACACTGAAGCTTTCTTT.

This clone was counted once. The rearrangement joins TRBV7-3 to TRBJ2-7; D may be TRBD1 or TRBD2 (5 bases each). Between the trimmed V and J ends, which lost 3 bases and 2 bases, there was a span of 11 bases. The CDR3 has 14 amino acids. Germline CDR1 reads SGHTA; CDR2 reads FQGTGA. The CDR3 nucleotides are TGTGCCAGCAGCTTGGGGACCCAGCCCTACGAGCAGTACTTC. Protein: CASSLGTQPYEQYF.

V is TRBV6-6 and J is TRBJ1-2, with a possible D match to TRBD1 (5 bases). There are 13 residues in the CDR3. The germline gives CDR1 MNHNY, CDR2 SVGAGI (reference sequence). Trimming took off 6 bases at V and 4 bases at J, with 12 bases between the two ends. CDR3 coding DNA: TGTGCCAGCAGCCCAACGGGGGGCTATGGCTACACCTTC. Encoded protein: CASSPTGGYGYTF.

This rearrangement joins TRBV7-2 to TRBJ1-2; D call uncertain. CDR1 is SGHTA and CDR2 is FQGNSA in the germline V gene. This CDR3 spans 15 amino acids. V was pared by 8 bases and J by 4 bases, with 20 bases between. The CDR3: CASSPLSGPVYGYTF. The CDR3 bases are TGTGCCAGCTCTCCCCTGTCGGGCCCCGTCTATGGCTACACCTTC.

The rearrangement links TRBV4-2 to TRBJ1-3; weak D call: TRBD1 (5 bases). V gave up 0 bases and J gave up 15 bases, with 18 bases separating them. Germline CDR1 and CDR2: LGHNA and YNFKEQ. The CDR3 sequence is 14 residues long. CDR3 coding DNA: TGTGCCAGCAGCCAAGATTGGGGACGGGAGGGGAAATATTTT. Its translation is CASSQDWGREGKYF.

CDR3 DNA: TGTGCCAGCAGCTCCCGGACTAGCCACCTAAATGAGCAGTTCTTC. Translation: CASSSRTSHLNEQFF. The J gene is TRBJ2-1, the V gene TRBV13; TRBD2 aligns across 8 bases. V shed 4 bases, J shed 7 bases, and the junction held 9 bases outside the gene matches. The CDR3 is 15 amino acids. Germline V CDR1 and CDR2: PRHDT, FYEKMQ (reference sequence).

The chain links TRBV18 to TRBJ1-1; TRBD1 is a possible D gene (6 bases). The CDR3 is 13 residues long. Germline values: CDR1 KGHSH, CDR2 LQKENI. V dropped 8 bases and J dropped 2 bases, with 12 bases sitting between them. CDR3 sequence: CASQGGENTEAFF. The CDR3 nucleotides read TGTGCCAGCCAAGGGGGGGAAAACACTGAAGCTTTCTTT.

V gene TRBV25-1 combines with J gene TRBJ2-3; TRBD2 aligns across 8 bases. This CDR3 contains 16 residues. Germline lookup yields CDR1 MGHDK and CDR2 SYGVNS. V lost 1 base to trimming and J lost 2 bases; unmatched junction nucleotides: 5. CDR3 DNA: TGTGCCAGCAGTGAATCGCGGGGGGCGATCACAGATACGCAGTATTTT. Protein sequence: CASSESRGAITDTQYF.

J is TRBJ2-7 and V is TRBV7-9, with TRBD1 matching over 10 bases. This CDR3 comprises 14 residues. The trim removed 0 bases at V and 7 bases at J, leaving 3 bases unmatched. Germline-derived CDR1 and CDR2 are SEHNR and FQNEAQ (reference sequence). Here the CDR3 reads CASSLAGQGGEQYF. DNA for the CDR3: TGTGCCAGCAGCTTAGCCGGACAGGGGGGAGAGCAGTACTTC.

The CDR3, as DNA: TGTGCCAGCATCCGGACAGGGGGGACTGAAGCTTTCTTT. The encoded protein is CASIRTGGTEAFF. The chain recombines TRBV25-1 with TRBJ1-1, with 10 bases fitting TRBD1. Per the germline V gene, CDR1 is MGHDK and CDR2 is SYGVNS. The junction had 4 bases not matched to a gene; V was cut back by 7 bases and J by 5 bases. This CDR3 spans 13 amino acids.

The rearrangement joins TRBV7-2 to TRBJ1-5; tentative D call: TRBD1 (6 bases). The CDR3 loop spans 14 amino acids. The germline V gene encodes CDR1 SGHTA and CDR2 FQGNSA. V gave up 5 bases and J gave up 2 bases, with 10 bases separating them. The CDR3 region is CASSQQGGNQPQHF. The CDR3 DNA is TGTGCCAGCAGCCAACAGGGAGGCAATCAGCCCCAGCATTTT. The full variable domain, completed using reference TRBV7-2 and TRBJ1-5, is GAGVSQSPSNKVTEKGKDVELRCDPISGHTALYWYRQSLGQGLEFLIYFQGNSAPDKSGLPSDRFSAERTGGSVSTLTIQRTQQEDSAVYLCASSQQGGNQPQHFGDGTRLSIL.

This chain connects TRBV19 to TRBJ1-5, with D hard to call. CDR1 is LNHDA, CDR2 SQIVND, per germline (reference sequence). Between the trimmed V and J ends, which lost 1 base and 5 bases, there was a span of 12 bases. The CDR3 sequence is 15 residues long. CDR3 protein: CASSIVGVPDQPQHF. The CDR3 nucleotides are TGTGCCAGTAGTATAGTAGGAGTCCCCGATCAGCCCCAGCATTTT.